These 11 T cell receptor beta chains were sequenced from one sample in a study of OX40 agonist ivuxolimab in advanced cancers. Only in-frame clones appear in the TCRdb table, and some are missing; sequencing was by immunoSEQ multiplex PCR. The table lists approximately 54,000 clones, 80% to 85% of them singletons. Sequencing was performed on CD4+ or CD8+ T cells sorted from blood, taken in a trial of the OX40 agonist ivuxolimab. The receptors were gathered from an adult with an advanced solid tumor such as melanoma, head and neck, liver or kidney cancer.

The V and J genes are TRBV19 and TRBJ2-7; D is uncertain. Germline V CDR1 and CDR2: LNHDA, SQIVND (reference sequence). Trimming removed 5 bases from V and 6 bases from J, with 17 bases in between. This CDR3 comprises 14 residues. For the CDR3, the DNA is TGTGCCAGTAGTTCCCTCTCATCGGGCCCCGAGCAGTACTTC. It yields the protein CASSSLSSGPEQYF.

The gene calls are TRBV11-1 and TRBJ2-7; D is perhaps TRBD2 (6 bases). CDR1 is SGHAT, CDR2 FQDESV, per germline (reference sequence). The CDR3 loop spans 15 amino acids. V was clipped by 5 bases and J by 3 bases, with 17 bases between them. CDR3 region: CASSPGGVRSYEQYF. CDR3 in DNA: TGTGCCAGCAGCCCCGGCGGGGTTAGGAGCTACGAGCAGTACTTC.

This chain joins TRBV7-6 and TRBJ2-7; 10 bases line up with TRBD2. Germline V gene sequence: CDR1 SGHVS, CDR2 FNYEAQ. This CDR3 contains 17 residues. V was clipped by 0 bases and J by 2 bases; unmatched bases: 7. CDR3 region: CASSLAGSSGGTYEQYF. For the CDR3, the DNA is TGTGCCAGCAGCTTAGCGGGATCTAGCGGGGGCACCTACGAGCAGTACTTC. The whole variable domain, filled in from reference TRBV7-6 and TRBJ2-7, reads GAGVSQSPRYKVTKRGQDVALRCDPISGHVSLYWYRQALGQGPEFLTYFNYEAQQDKSGLPNDRFSAERPEGSISTLTIQRTEQRDSAMYRCASSLAGSSGGTYEQYFGPGTRLTVT.

The V and J genes are TRBV7-6 and TRBJ2-2; 7 bases fit TRBD2. The CDR3 is 14 residues long. J was trimmed by 8 bases and V by 3 bases; bases with no gene match: 6. Germline lookup yields CDR1 SGHVS and CDR2 FNYEAQ. The CDR3 sequence: CASSFTSDQGELFF. The CDR3 nucleotides read TGTGCCAGCAGCTTCACTAGCGACCAAGGGGAGCTGTTTTTT.

In this sample, this clone turned up a few times. J is TRBJ1-2 and V is TRBV6-1; D is uncertain. Germline assignment: CDR1 MNHNS and CDR2 SASEGT. This CDR3 has 13 residues. V lost 2 bases and J lost 2, with 6 bases in between. The CDR3 loop is CASSERRNYGYTF. In DNA, the CDR3 is TGTGCCAGCAGTGAACGGCGGAACTATGGCTACACCTTC.

This rearrangement joins TRBV5-1 to TRBJ2-5; D is perhaps TRBD2 (5 bases). The end of the DNA fits TRBJ2-7 better, so the J call may be wrong. The CDR3 totals 14 residues. Germline V gene lookup returns CDR1 SGHRS and CDR2 YFSETQ. The CDR3, as DNA: TGCGCCAGCAGCTTGAATCCGGGGAACCGCGAGCAGTACTTC. This encodes CASSLNPGNREQYF.

This clone came up once. The chain uses TRBV10-1 and TRBJ2-1; 8 bases map to TRBD1. The CDR3 length is 14 residues. J was trimmed by 1 base and V by 6 bases; bases with no gene match: 2. Looked up from germline, CDR1 is WNHNN and CDR2 is SYGVQD (reference sequence). Written as DNA, the CDR3 is TGCGCCAGCAGAAGGACAGGGTCCTACAATGAGCAGTTCTTC. This encodes CASRRTGSYNEQFF.

The genes are TRBV7-2 and TRBJ1-5, with a possible D match to TRBD1 (5 bases). This CDR3 contains 14 residues. The germline V and J ends were trimmed by 5 bases and 2 bases, with 10 bases remaining between them. From germline, CDR1 is SGHTA and CDR2 FQGNSA. The CDR3 nucleotides read TGTGCCAGCAGCCCCGGGGGAGGCAATCAGCCCCAGCATTTT. Amino acids: CASSPGGGNQPQHF.

The rearrangement joins TRBV2 to TRBJ1-5, with TRBD1 matching over 8 bases. The germline V gene has CDR1 SNHLY and CDR2 FYNNEI. Trimming cost V 6 bases and J 2 bases; bases outside gene matches: 6. The CDR3 runs 15 residues. The CDR3 DNA sequence: TGTGCCAGCAGCCAGACAGGGGTCGGCAATCAGCCCCAGCATTTT. Amino acids: CASSQTGVGNQPQHF. The variable domain in full, with the rest retrieved from reference TRBV2 and TRBJ1-5, is EPEVTQTPSHQVTQMGQEVILRCVPISNHLYFYWYRQILGQKVEFLVSFYNNEISEKSEIFDDQFSVERPDGSNFTLKIRSTKLEDSAMYFCASSQTGVGNQPQHFGDGTRLSIL.

J is TRBJ1-1 and V is TRBV7-8, with TRBD1 matching 9 bases. The CDR3 contains 16 residues. Germline V gives CDR1 SGHVS, CDR2 FQNEAQ. J gave up 5 bases and V 5 bases, and 12 bases lay outside the gene matches. CDR3 in DNA: TGTGCCAGCAGCCCAATAGGGACAGGGTTGGGGACTGAAGCTTTCTTT. This translates into CASSPIGTGLGTEAFF.

V usage is TRBV9 and J usage is TRBJ2-1; D is ambiguous. Germline V lookup: CDR1 SGDLS, CDR2 YYNGEE. This CDR3 is built from 12 residues. Trimming removed 0 bases at V and 9 bases at J, with 7 bases between. CDR3 sequence: CASSVVGGEQFF. DNA of the CDR3: TGTGCCAGCAGCGTAGTGGGTGGTGAGCAGTTCTTC.